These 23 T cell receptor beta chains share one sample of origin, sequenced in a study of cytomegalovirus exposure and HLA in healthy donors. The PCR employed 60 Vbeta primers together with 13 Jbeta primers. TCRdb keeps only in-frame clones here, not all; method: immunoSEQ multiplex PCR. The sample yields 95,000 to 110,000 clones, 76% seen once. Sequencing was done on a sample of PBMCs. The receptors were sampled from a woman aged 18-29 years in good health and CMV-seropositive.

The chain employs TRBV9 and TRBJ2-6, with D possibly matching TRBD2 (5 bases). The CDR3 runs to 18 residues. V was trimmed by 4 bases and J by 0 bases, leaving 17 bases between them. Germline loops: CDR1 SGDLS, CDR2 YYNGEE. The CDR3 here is CASSPRGWPSSGANVLTF. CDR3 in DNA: TGTGCCAGCAGCCCCCGGGGTTGGCCTAGCTCTGGGGCCAACGTCCTGACTTTC.

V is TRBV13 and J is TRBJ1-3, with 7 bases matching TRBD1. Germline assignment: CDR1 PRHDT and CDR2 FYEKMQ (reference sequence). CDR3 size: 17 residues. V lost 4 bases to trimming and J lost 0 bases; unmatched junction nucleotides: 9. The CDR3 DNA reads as TGTGCCAGCAGCTCCCGAGGGGGCAGGAGCTCTGGAAACACCATATATTTT. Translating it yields CASSSRGGRSSGNTIYF.

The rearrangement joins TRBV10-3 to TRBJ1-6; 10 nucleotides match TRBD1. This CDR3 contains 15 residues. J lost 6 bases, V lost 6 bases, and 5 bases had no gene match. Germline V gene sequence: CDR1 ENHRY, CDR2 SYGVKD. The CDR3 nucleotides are TGTGCCATCAGGACCGGACAGGGGGTTAATTCACCCCTCCACTTT. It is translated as CAIRTGQGVNSPLHF.

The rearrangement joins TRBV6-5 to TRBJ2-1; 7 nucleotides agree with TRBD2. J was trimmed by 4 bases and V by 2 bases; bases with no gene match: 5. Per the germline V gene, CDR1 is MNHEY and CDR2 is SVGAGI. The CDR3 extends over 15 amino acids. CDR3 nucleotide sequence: TGTGCCAGCAGTTACGGTGGACTAGTGTACAATGAGCAGTTCTTC. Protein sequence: CASSYGGLVYNEQFF.

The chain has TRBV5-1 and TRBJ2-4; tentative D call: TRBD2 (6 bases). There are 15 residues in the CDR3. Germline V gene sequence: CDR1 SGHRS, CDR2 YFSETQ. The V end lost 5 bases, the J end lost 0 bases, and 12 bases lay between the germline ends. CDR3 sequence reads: CASSRGDLAKNIQYF. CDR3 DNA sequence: TGCGCCAGCAGTCGAGGGGACTTAGCCAAAAACATTCAGTACTTC.

This CDR3 reads CASSLAGGGAYEQYF. The CDR3 DNA reads as TGTGCCAGCAGCTTAGCCGGCGGGGGGGCGTACGAGCAGTACTTC. This chain connects TRBV7-7 to TRBJ2-7; 9 nucleotides align to TRBD2. Trimming took 0 bases from V and 4 from J; bases not matched to a gene: 4. Looked up from germline, CDR1 is SSHAT and CDR2 is FNYEAQ (reference sequence). The length of the CDR3 is 15 residues.

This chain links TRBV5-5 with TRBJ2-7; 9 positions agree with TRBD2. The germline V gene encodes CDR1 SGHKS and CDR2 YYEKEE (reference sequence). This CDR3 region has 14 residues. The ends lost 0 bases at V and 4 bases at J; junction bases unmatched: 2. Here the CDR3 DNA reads TGTGCCAGCAGCTTGGAGCGGGGGGTGTACGAGCAGTACTTC. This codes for CASSLERGVYEQYF.

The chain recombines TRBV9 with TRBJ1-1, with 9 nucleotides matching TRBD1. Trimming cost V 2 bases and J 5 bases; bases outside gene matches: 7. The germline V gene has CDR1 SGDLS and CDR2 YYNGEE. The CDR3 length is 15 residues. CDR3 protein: CASSVLTGGITEAFF. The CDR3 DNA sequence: TGTGCCAGCAGCGTTCTGACAGGGGGAATTACTGAAGCTTTCTTT.

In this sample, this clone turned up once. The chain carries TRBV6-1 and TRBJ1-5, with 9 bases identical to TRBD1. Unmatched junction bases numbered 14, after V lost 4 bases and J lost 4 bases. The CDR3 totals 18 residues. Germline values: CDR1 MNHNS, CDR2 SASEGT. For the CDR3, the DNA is TGTGCCAGCAGTGGGGTCTATGAGGGACAGGGATATAATCAGCCCCAGCATTTT. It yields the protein CASSGVYEGQGYNQPQHF.

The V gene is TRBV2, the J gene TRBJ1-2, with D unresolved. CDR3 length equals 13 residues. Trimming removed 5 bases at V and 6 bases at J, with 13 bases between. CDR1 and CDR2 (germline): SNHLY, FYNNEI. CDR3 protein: CASSMGRPHGYTF. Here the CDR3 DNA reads TGTGCCAGCAGTATGGGCAGACCCCATGGCTACACCTTC. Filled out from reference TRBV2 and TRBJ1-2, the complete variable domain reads EPEVTQTPSHQVTQMGQEVILRCVPISNHLYFYWYRQILGQKVEFLVSFYNNEISEKSEIFDDQFSVERPDGSNFTLKIRSTKLEDSAMYFCASSMGRPHGYTFGSGTRLTVV.

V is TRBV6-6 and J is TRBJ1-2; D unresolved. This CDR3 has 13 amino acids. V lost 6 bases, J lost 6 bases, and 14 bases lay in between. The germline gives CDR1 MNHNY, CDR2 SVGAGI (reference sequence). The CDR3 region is CASSFGSTDGYTF. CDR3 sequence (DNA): TGTGCCAGCAGCTTTGGTTCAACGGATGGCTACACCTTC.

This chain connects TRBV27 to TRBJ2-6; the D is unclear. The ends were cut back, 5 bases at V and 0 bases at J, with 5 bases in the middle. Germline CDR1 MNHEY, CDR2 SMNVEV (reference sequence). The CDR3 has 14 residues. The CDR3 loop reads CASSASSGANVLTF. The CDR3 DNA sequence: TGTGCCAGCAGTGCCAGCTCTGGGGCCAACGTCCTGACTTTC.

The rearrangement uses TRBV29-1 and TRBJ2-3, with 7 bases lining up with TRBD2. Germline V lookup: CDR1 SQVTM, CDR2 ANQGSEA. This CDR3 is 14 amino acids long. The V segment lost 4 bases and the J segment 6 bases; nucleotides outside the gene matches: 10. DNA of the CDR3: TGCAGCGTTGTAAGTGGCGGGGGTGGCGATACGCAGTATTTT. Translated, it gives CSVVSGGGGDTQYF.

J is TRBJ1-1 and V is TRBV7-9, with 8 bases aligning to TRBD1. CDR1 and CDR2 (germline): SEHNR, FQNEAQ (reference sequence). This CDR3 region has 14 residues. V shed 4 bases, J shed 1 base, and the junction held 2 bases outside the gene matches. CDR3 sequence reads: CASSSGQGNTEAFF. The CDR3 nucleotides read TGTGCCAGCAGCTCCGGACAGGGGAACACTGAAGCTTTCTTT.

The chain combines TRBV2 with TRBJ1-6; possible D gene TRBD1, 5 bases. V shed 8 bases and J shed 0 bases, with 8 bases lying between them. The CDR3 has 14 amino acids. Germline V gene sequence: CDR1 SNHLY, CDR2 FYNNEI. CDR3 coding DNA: TGTGCCAGCGGGGCCACCTCCTATAATTCACCCCTCCACTTT. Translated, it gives CASGATSYNSPLHF. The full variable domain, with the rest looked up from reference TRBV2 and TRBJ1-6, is EPEVTQTPSHQVTQMGQEVILRCVPISNHLYFYWYRQILGQKVEFLVSFYNNEISEKSEIFDDQFSVERPDGSNFTLKIRSTKLEDSAMYFCASGATSYNSPLHFGNGTRLTVT.

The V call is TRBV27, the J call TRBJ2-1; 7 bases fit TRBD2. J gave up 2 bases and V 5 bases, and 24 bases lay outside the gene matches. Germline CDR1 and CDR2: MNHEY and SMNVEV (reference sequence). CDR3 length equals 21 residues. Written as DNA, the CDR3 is TGTGCCAGCAGTCCCCTCCCCGGACTAGATGGTGGGCCTTGGCCCTACAATGAGCAGTTCTTC. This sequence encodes CASSPLPGLDGGPWPYNEQFF.

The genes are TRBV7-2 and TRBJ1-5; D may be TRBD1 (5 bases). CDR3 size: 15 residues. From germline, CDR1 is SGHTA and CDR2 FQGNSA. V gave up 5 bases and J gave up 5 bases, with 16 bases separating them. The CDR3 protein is CASSLDTFFDQPQHF. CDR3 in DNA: TGTGCCAGCAGCCTGGACACCTTTTTCGATCAGCCCCAGCATTTT.

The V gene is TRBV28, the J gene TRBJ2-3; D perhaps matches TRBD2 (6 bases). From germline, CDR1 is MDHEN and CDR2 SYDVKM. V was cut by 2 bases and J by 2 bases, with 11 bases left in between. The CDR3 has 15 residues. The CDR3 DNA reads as TGTGCCAGCAGTTTAGGCGGGGTCCTCACAGATACGCAGTATTTT. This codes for CASSLGGVLTDTQYF.

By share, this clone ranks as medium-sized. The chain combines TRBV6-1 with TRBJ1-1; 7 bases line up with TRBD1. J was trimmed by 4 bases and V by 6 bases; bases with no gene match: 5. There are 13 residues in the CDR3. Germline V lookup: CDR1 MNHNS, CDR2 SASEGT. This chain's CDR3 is CASSFQGGTEAFF. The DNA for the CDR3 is TGTGCCAGCAGCTTTCAGGGGGGCACTGAAGCTTTCTTT.

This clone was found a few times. CDR3 in DNA: TGTGCCAGCAGTGAGAGAGAAAACTATGGCTACACCTTC. Amino acid sequence: CASSERENYGYTF. The gene calls are TRBV2 and TRBJ1-2; the D is unclear. Trimming stripped 3 bases from V and 2 bases from J, with 7 bases between. The CDR3 spans 13 residues. The germline V gene has CDR1 SNHLY and CDR2 FYNNEI.

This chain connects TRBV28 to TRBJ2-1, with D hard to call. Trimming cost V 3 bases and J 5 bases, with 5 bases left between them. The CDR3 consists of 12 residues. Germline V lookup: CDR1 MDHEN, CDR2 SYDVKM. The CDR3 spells CASSFVHNEQFF. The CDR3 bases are TGTGCCAGCAGTTTCGTCCACAATGAGCAGTTCTTC.

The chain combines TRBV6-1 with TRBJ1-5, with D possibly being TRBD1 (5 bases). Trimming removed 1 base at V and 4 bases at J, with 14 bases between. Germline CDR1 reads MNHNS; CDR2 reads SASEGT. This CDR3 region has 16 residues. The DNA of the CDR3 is TGTGCCAGCAGTGAAGACACCAGGGATGCGAATCAGCCCCAGCATTTT. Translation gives CASSEDTRDANQPQHF.

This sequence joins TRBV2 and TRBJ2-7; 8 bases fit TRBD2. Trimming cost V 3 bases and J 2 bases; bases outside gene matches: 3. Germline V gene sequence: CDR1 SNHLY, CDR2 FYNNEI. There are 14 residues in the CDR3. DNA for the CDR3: TGTGCCAGCAGTGACGTAGCGGGGCCCTACGAGCAGTACTTC. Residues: CASSDVAGPYEQYF.